These 4 T cell receptor beta chains were all obtained from the same sample, sequenced in a study of cytomegalovirus exposure and HLA in healthy donors. PCR used 60 Vbeta primers and 13 Jbeta primers. Measured with immunoSEQ multiplex PCR; TCRdb has only the in-frame clones, and not every one. Of about 130,000 clones in the sample, about 80% were seen once. What was sequenced was PBMCs. The receptor source for this set is a man younger than 40 in good health and CMV-seronegative.

V gene TRBV4-1 combines with J gene TRBJ1-5; D is unclear. Trimming stripped 1 base from V and 0 bases from J, with 10 bases between. The CDR3 has 16 amino acids. From germline, CDR1 is MGHRA and CDR2 YSYEKL. The CDR3 is CASSQVFGISNQPQHF. The CDR3 DNA reads as TGCGCCAGCAGCCAAGTCTTCGGGATTAGCAATCAGCCCCAGCATTTT.

This clone was found a few times. The chain combines TRBV9 with TRBJ2-7; D is perhaps TRBD2 (6 bases). Germline lookup yields CDR1 SGDLS and CDR2 YYNGEE. The CDR3 consists of 12 residues. V lost 0 bases, J lost 6 bases, and 7 bases lay in between. CDR3 nucleotide sequence: TGTGCCAGCAGCGTAGCCGGGAGCGAGCAGTACTTC. Translating it yields CASSVAGSEQYF.

V is TRBV6-5 and J is TRBJ1-6; D is ambiguous. This CDR3 has 15 amino acids. Trimming stripped 2 bases from V and 3 bases from J, with 8 bases between. Looked up from germline, CDR1 is MNHEY and CDR2 is SVGAGI. Written as DNA, the CDR3 is TGTGCCAGCAGTTACCAGGCAAACTATAATTCACCCCTCCACTTT. It specifies CASSYQANYNSPLHF.

The chain combines TRBV7-2 with TRBJ1-1; TRBD1 agrees at 9 bases. Germline CDR1 and CDR2: SGHTA and FQGNSA. The V segment lost 2 bases and the J segment 5 bases; nucleotides outside the gene matches: 12. The CDR3 runs 17 residues. The CDR3 protein is CASSLSPWAGQGTEAFF. CDR3 nucleotide sequence: TGTGCCAGCAGCTTAAGTCCGTGGGCCGGACAGGGGACTGAAGCTTTCTTT.